Each of the 13 T cell receptor beta chains below was sequenced from the same sample in a study of cytomegalovirus exposure and HLA in healthy donors. The PCR had 60 Vbeta and 13 Jbeta primers. Data came from immunoSEQ multiplex PCR; TCRdb stores just in-frame clones and leaves some out. The sample holds around 90,000 clones; around 59% are singletons and the top ten take roughly 2.1%. Sequencing was carried out using PBMCs. The source is a human donor in good health.

V and J are TRBV18 and TRBJ1-1, with D uncertain. Deletions cut 5 bases from V and 3 bases from J, with 13 bases between. Germline V CDR1 and CDR2: KGHSH, LQKENI. The CDR3 covers 14 residues. The CDR3 DNA follows: TGTGCCAGCTCAATTGGGCAGAGGGACACTGAAGCTTTCTTT. It codes for CASSIGQRDTEAFF.

The chain carries TRBV5-1 and TRBJ2-3, with TRBD2 identical over 9 bases. CDR3 length: 15 amino acids. The germline V gene has CDR1 SGHRS and CDR2 YFSETQ. Losses at the gene ends were 2 bases for V and 1 base for J; bases not matched to a gene: 2. The CDR3 region is CASSLVAGGTDTQYF. CDR3 DNA sequence: TGCGCCAGCAGCTTAGTAGCGGGGGGCACAGATACGCAGTATTTT.

This clone showed up just a few times. The chain couples TRBV19 to TRBJ2-1, with D possibly TRBD1 on 5 matching bases. The germline V gene encodes CDR1 LNHDA and CDR2 SQIVND (reference sequence). CDR3 length: 15 amino acids. Trimming cost V 2 bases and J 4 bases, with 12 bases left between them. The DNA for the CDR3 is TGTGCCAGTAGTATATCGAGGCAGGGTTACAATGAGCAGTTCTTC. Translation: CASSISRQGYNEQFF. Full variable domain (rest looked up from reference TRBV19 and TRBJ2-1): DGGITQSPKYLFRKEGQNVTLSCEQNLNHDAMYWYRQDPGQGLRLIYYSQIVNDFQKGDIAEGYSVSREKKESFPLTVTSAQKNPTAFYLCASSISRQGYNEQFFGPGTRLTVL.

The chain is built from TRBV21-1 and TRBJ1-4. TRBV21-1 is marked as a pseudogene. There are 18 residues in the CDR3. CDR3 amino acids: CASSPNPTRRATNEKLFF. CDR3 bases: TGTGCCAGCAGTCCGAACCCGACACGGCGGGCAACTAATGAAAAACTGTTTTTT.

J is TRBJ2-1 and V is TRBV4-2, with 8 bases fitting TRBD2. Germline V gives CDR1 LGHNA, CDR2 YNFKEQ. The CDR3 extends over 16 amino acids. The V gene end was trimmed by 6 bases and the J gene end by 4 bases; junction bases not matched to a gene: 11. The CDR3 loop reads CASSQNWRGVYNEQFF. CDR3 DNA: TGTGCCAGCAGTCAAAACTGGCGGGGGGTTTACAATGAGCAGTTCTTC.

The count of this clone is one. The chain couples TRBV5-1 to TRBJ2-5; 8 positions match TRBD1. Per the germline V gene, CDR1 is SGHRS and CDR2 is YFSETQ. The V gene end was trimmed by 4 bases and the J gene end by 4 bases; junction bases not matched to a gene: 3. The CDR3 totals 13 residues. The CDR3 DNA sequence: TGCGCCAGCAGCCAAACAGGGGGAGAGACCCAGTACTTC. Protein: CASSQTGGETQYF.

The rearrangement links TRBV18 to TRBJ2-1; tentatively, D is TRBD2 (6 bases). CDR3 length: 19 residues. Germline CDR1 KGHSH, CDR2 LQKENI. Trimming stripped 3 bases from V and 0 bases from J, with 21 bases between. CDR3 loop: CASSPGFLKGDFSYNEQFF. DNA of the CDR3: TGTGCCAGCTCACCCGGATTCCTAAAAGGGGACTTCTCCTACAATGAGCAGTTCTTC. Full variable domain (remainder filled in from reference TRBV18 and TRBJ2-1): NAGVMQNPRHLVRRRGQEARLRCSPMKGHSHVYWYRQLPEEGLKFMVYLQKENIIDESGMPKERFSAEFPKEGPSILRIQQVVRGDSAAYFCASSPGFLKGDFSYNEQFFGPGTRLTVL.

This chain joins TRBV2 and TRBJ1-6; 10 bases fit TRBD1. The CDR3 is made up of 18 amino acids. V was pared by 2 bases and J by 10 bases, with 14 bases of the junction left unmatched. Germline values: CDR1 SNHLY, CDR2 FYNNEI. This chain's CDR3 is CASSERGTGVGGESPLHF. CDR3 nucleotide sequence: TGTGCCAGCAGTGAAAGGGGGACAGGGGTGGGGGGGGAATCACCCCTCCACTTT.

The chain's CDR3 is CASSYSGTANEKLFF. DNA for the CDR3: TGTGCCAGCAGTTACTCTGGGACAGCTAATGAAAAACTGTTTTTT. The chain employs TRBV6-5 and TRBJ1-4; 7 bases are shared with TRBD1. Germline CDR1 MNHEY, CDR2 SVGAGI. V lost 0 bases, J lost 3 bases, and 1 base stayed unmatched. This CDR3 contains 15 residues.

Worth noting for this clone: One end of the junction fails to match germline, which may point to a read error. The rearrangement uses TRBV2 and TRBJ1-4; 8 bases are a match to TRBD1. Germline CDR1 SNHLY, CDR2 FYNNEI. This CDR3 region has 14 residues. In DNA form, the CDR3 reads TGTGCCAGTAAACGACAGGGGACTAATGGAAAACTGTTTTTT. This encodes CASKRQGTNGKLFF.

The gene calls are TRBV11-2 and TRBJ2-2; unclear D gene. Germline V gene data show CDR1 as SGHAT and CDR2 as FQNNGV. Between the trimmed V and J ends, which lost 2 bases and 0 bases, there was a span of 7 bases. The CDR3 length is 15 residues. The CDR3 loop reads CASSLMRTNTGELFF. CDR3 bases: TGTGCCAGCAGCTTAATGCGGACGAACACCGGGGAGCTGTTTTTT. The entire variable domain, with the rest obtained from reference TRBV11-2 and TRBJ2-2, is as follows: EAGVAQSPRYKIIEKRQSVAFWCNPISGHATLYWYQQILGQGPKLLIQFQNNGVVDDSQLPKDRFSAERLKGVDSTLKIQPAKLEDSAVYLCASSLMRTNTGELFFGEGSRLTVL.

The J gene is TRBJ1-1, the V gene TRBV19; 7 bases map to TRBD1. V lost 4 bases to trimming and J lost 1 base; unmatched junction nucleotides: 3. This CDR3 region has 14 residues. The germline CDR1 and CDR2 sequences are LNHDA and SQIVND (reference sequence). The CDR3 loop is CASSTDRRNTEAFF. In DNA, the CDR3 is TGTGCCAGTAGTACGGACAGGAGGAACACTGAAGCTTTCTTT.

J is TRBJ1-6 and V is TRBV5-6; TRBD1 might be the D (6 bases). This CDR3 contains 15 residues. Trimming stripped 4 bases from V and 8 bases from J, with 16 bases between. CDR1 is SGHDT and CDR2 is YYEEEE in the germline V gene. The CDR3 reads CASSIPDRRDSPLHF. In nucleotides, the CDR3 is TGTGCCAGCAGCATACCAGACAGGCGAGATTCACCCCTCCACTTT.